This T cell receptor beta chain was documented in a study of T cells in Graves' hyperthyroidism and ophthalmopathy. Points from the study as a whole: Researchers found most expanded thyroid clonotypes above 0.001 in blood as well. The model forecast ophthalmopathy, anticipating it by a median approximately 7 months before onset.

Amplification of TCR beta CDR3 regions used RNA as the template. The HTBI primer set was used in a first-round RT-PCR of the TCR CDR3. TCRdb reprocessed the multiplex PCR reads via MiXCR and lists one record per CDR3 protein. The sample holds hundreds of thousands of distinct CDR3 sequences, over 35% seen once. Comment on this clonotype: As yet, its antigen is unknown.

The specimen sequenced was blood. The sequence derives from a man younger than 35 with Graves' hyperthyroidism.

The CDR3 bases are TGTGCCAGCAGCTTAAACGTAGCCCCCGGGGAGACCCAGTACTTC. Translated, it gives CASSLNVAPGETQYF. This sequence joins TRBV7-2 and TRBJ2-5, with D unclear. Germline V CDR1 and CDR2: SGHTA, FQGNSA. V lost 2 bases to trimming and J lost 5 bases, with 15 bases between them. This CDR3 contains 15 residues.